This TCR beta chain was documented in a study of tumor-infiltrating lymphocytes in primary liver carcinoma. Blood RNA came from unsorted whole blood; germline DNA was also extracted. V trimming: 4 bases; J trimming: 4 bases; junction bases outside the gene matches: 9. The CDR3 contains 16 residues. Germline V gives CDR1 SEHNR, CDR2 FQNEAQ (reference sequence). cDNA specific to TCR beta was made from 500 to 650 ng of total RNA, with a constant-region primer employed for priming. ARM-PCR, slightly modified, supplied the TCR beta libraries through three nested multiplex PCR rounds. Primers for the first two PCR rounds were TRBV1-TRBV30 forward primers and a C-beta reverse primer (roughly 9 cycles per round). TCRdb used MiXCR to reprocess the multiplex PCR reads, holding one entry per CDR3 protein. The sample lists about 350,000 distinct CDR3 sequences; about 65% were seen once.

The chain joins TRBV7-9 to TRBJ2-2, with 7 bases that match TRBD1. This receptor was taken from a man in his forties with primary liver carcinoma and hepatitis B virus infection. The sequenced material came from peripheral blood. CDR3 bases: TGTGCCAGCAGCTCCCCGGAAGGGGGCCGCACCGGGGAGCTGTTTTTT. This codes for CASSSPEGGRTGELFF.